A selection of T cell receptor beta chains follows, all from one sample in a study of CD8 T cells in ankylosing spondylitis. TCRdb called the 5' RACE reads again in MiXCR, with one record for every CDR3 protein. Here the sample spans under 400,000 distinct CDR3 sequences, roughly 11% being singletons. The sequencing sample was made of blood, either unsorted or a sorted T cell fraction (not recorded which). The receptors stem from a female donor with ankylosing spondylitis or in good health (not recorded which). CDR3s include the opening cysteine and the closing phenylalanine or tryptophan. A D gene is named only where the DNA matches it firmly. The size field is filled for only some rows; it gives once, few, many or a size class.

cdr3_nt | cdr3_aa | j_call | v_call | d_call | clone_size
TGCAGTGCTAGAGAAAGGAACACAGCCTACGAGCAGTACTTC | CSARERNTAYEQYF | TRBJ2-7 | TRBV20-1 | NA | many
TGCAGCGCCAGGACAGGGTTAGGCACTGAAGCTTTCTTT | CSARTGLGTEAFF | TRBJ1-1 | TRBV29-1 | TRBD1 | many
TGCAGTGCTAGAGATTGGCCTAGCCAAGAGACCCAGTACTTC | CSARDWPSQETQYF | TRBJ2-5 | TRBV20-1 | NA | many
TGTGCCAGCAGCCCAGTCGACAGGCGCAACTATGGCTACACCTTC | CASSPVDRRNYGYTF | TRBJ1-2 | TRBV27 | NA | few
TGTGCCAGCAGGTTTATTGGACAGGGCTACAATGAGCAGTTCTTC | CASRFIGQGYNEQFF | TRBJ2-1 | TRBV7-3 | TRBD1 | NA
TGTGCCAGCATCCAGGGAAACACCGGGGAGCTGTTTTTT | CASIQGNTGELFF | TRBJ2-2 | TRBV12-3/TRBV12-4 | NA | many
TGCAGTGCTAGGGGGGGCGGGAGCTATGGCTACACCTTC | CSARGGGSYGYTF | TRBJ1-2 | TRBV20-1 | NA | NA
TGTGCCAGCACCCCTAGCGGGCCCTACAATGAGCAGTTCTTC | CASTPSGPYNEQFF | TRBJ2-1 | TRBV12-3/TRBV12-4 | TRBD2 | many
TGCGCCAGCAGCCTTGGACAGGTGGGGGATGAGCAGTTCTTC | CASSLGQVGDEQFF | TRBJ2-1 | TRBV5-1 | TRBD1 | many
TGTGCCAGCAGCACCCGCACAGATACGCAGTATTTT | CASSTRTDTQYF | TRBJ2-3 | TRBV11-2 | NA | many
TGTGCCAGCAGCGTACGGGGGGGAAGCGGGAGGTTCAATGAGCAGTTCTTC | CASSVRGGSGRFNEQFF | TRBJ2-1 | TRBV9 | TRBD2 | many
TGTGCCACCAGTGATTGGGGTGAAGCTTTCTTT | CATSDWGEAFF | TRBJ1-1 | TRBV24-1 | NA | NA
TGTGCCAGCAGCTCTCAGGGTGTGGGGGGCACAGATACGCAGTATTTT | CASSSQGVGGTDTQYF | TRBJ2-3 | TRBV7-2 | NA | many
TGTGCCAGCGGGCGGGACTATGACACAGATACGCAGTATTTT | CASGRDYDTDTQYF | TRBJ2-3 | TRBV27 | TRBD2 | many
NA | CASSVGGGITF | TRBJ1-2 | TRBV25-1 | NA | few
TGTGCCAGCAGTGGGGGACAGTACGAGCAGTTCTTC | CASSGGQYEQFF | TRBJ2-1 | TRBV12-3/TRBV12-4 | TRBD1 | few
TGTGCCAGCAGCACCAGACAGGGAATAAGCAATCAGCCCCAGCATTTT | CASSTRQGISNQPQHF | TRBJ1-5 | TRBV7-8 | TRBD1 | many
TGCAGTGCTAGAAGCCCTCAGAGGGCAGTAGCCTACGAGCAGTACTTC | CSARSPQRAVAYEQYF | TRBJ2-7 | TRBV20-1 | NA | few
TGTGCCAGCTCACCACTAAGGGAATCCTACACCTTC | CASSPLRESYTF | TRBJ1-2 | TRBV18 | NA | few
TGCGCCAGCAGCTTGGGGGGCGGAGTGAACACTGAAGCTTTCTTT | CASSLGGGVNTEAFF | TRBJ1-1 | TRBV5-1 | NA | many
TGTGCCAGCAGTGTAAAGTCGGCGGTCGGCGGGGAGCTGTTTTTT | CASSVKSAVGGELFF | TRBJ2-2 | TRBV6-4 | NA | few
TGTGCCAGCAGCTCCGCCCTAGAAGAGACCCAGTACTTC | CASSSALEETQYF | TRBJ2-5 | TRBV7-2 | NA | NA
TGCGCCAGCAGTATCCGTAACTACAATGAGCAGTTCTTC | CASSIRNYNEQFF | TRBJ2-1 | TRBV5-1 | NA | NA
TGTGCCTGCCTAGCGGGGGGCTTTGAGACCCAGTACTTC | CACLAGGFETQYF | TRBJ2-5 | TRBV30 | TRBD2 | NA
TGCGCCAGCAGCTCCGGGACTAACTCCTACGAGCAGTACTTC | CASSSGTNSYEQYF | TRBJ2-7 | TRBV5-1 | TRBD2 | few
TGTGCCAGCAGCTTAACACCAAGCCGTTTTAGCACAGATACGCAGTATTTT | CASSLTPSRFSTDTQYF | TRBJ2-3 | TRBV7-2 | NA | many
TGCAGCGCGGCAAATTGGAACACTGAAGCTTTCTTT | CSAANWNTEAFF | TRBJ1-1 | TRBV29-1 | NA | many
TGCAGTGCCCTCGCCAGCGGGGGCACAGATACGCAGTATTTT | CSALASGGTDTQYF | TRBJ2-3 | TRBV20-1 | TRBD2 | NA
TGTGCCAGCAGCTTCCGAGGGGGCACTGAAGCTTTCTTT | CASSFRGGTEAFF | TRBJ1-1 | TRBV7-2 | NA | many
TGCGCCAGCAGTTCCGGGACAGGGATGAACACTGAAGCTTTCTTT | CASSSGTGMNTEAFF | TRBJ1-1 | TRBV5-1 | TRBD1 | many
TGCGCCAGCGCCCGGGACAGGGGGCACGAGGACGATGGCTACACCTTC | CASARDRGHEDDGYTF | TRBJ1-2 | TRBV5-1 | TRBD1 | few
TGTGCCTGGAGTGGAACAGGGGGAGGTTCACCCCTCCACTTT | CAWSGTGGGSPLHF | TRBJ1-6 | TRBV30 | TRBD1 | few
TGTGCCAGCAGCCCTCTTAGTGGGCATGAGCAGTTCTTC | CASSPLSGHEQFF | TRBJ2-1 | TRBV5-8 | NA | few
TGTGCCAGCAGCCCCGGGACAGGTGAAGAGACCCAGTACTTC | CASSPGTGEETQYF | TRBJ2-5 | TRBV11-2 | TRBD1 | many
TGCAGTGCTACCGGGACAGGGTTCCCTGGGGAGCAGTACTTC | CSATGTGFPGEQYF | TRBJ2-7 | TRBV20-1 | TRBD1 | many
TGCGCCAGCAGCCTCCGGACAGGGGACGGTTCACCCCTCCACTTT | CASSLRTGDGSPLHF | TRBJ1-6 | TRBV5-1 | TRBD1 | many
TGCAGCGGCCCTCGGGGGGGTAGCACAGATACGCAGTATTTT | CSGPRGGSTDTQYF | TRBJ2-3 | TRBV20-1 | TRBD2 | many
TGTGCCAGCAAGGCTCGGGTGACTAATGAAAAACTGTTTTTT | CASKARVTNEKLFF | TRBJ1-4 | TRBV27 | NA | many
TGCAGTGCTAGACTAGCGGGAACCTACGAGCAGTACTTC | CSARLAGTYEQYF | TRBJ2-7 | TRBV20-1 | TRBD2 | many
TGTGCCACCAGTGATTCCATCGGGCGGGGAAGGGAGGAGACCCAGTACTTC | CATSDSIGRGREETQYF | TRBJ2-5 | TRBV24-1 | NA | few
TGTGCCAGCAGCTTGAAGCTACTAGCGGGGGGTCAGGGGGTGAATGAGCAGTTCTTC | CASSLKLLAGGQGVNEQFF | TRBJ2-1 | TRBV5-4 | TRBD2 | NA
TGCAGTGCTAGTCTAATCCAGGGCAGTAATAATTCACCCCTCCACTTT | CSASLIQGSNNSPLHF | TRBJ1-6 | TRBV20-1 | NA | many
TGTGCCAGCAGGCTAGGTGGGCCCGGGGAGCTGTTTTTT | CASRLGGPGELFF | TRBJ2-2 | TRBV6-2/TRBV6-3 | NA | few
TGTCCTACAGGGAGGGGAAAAAGAGAGCAGTACTTC | CPTGRGKREQYF | TRBJ2-7 | TRBV25-1 | NA | many
TGCGCCAGCCGCTGGGACAGGGCGGGAACTGAAGCTTTCTTT | CASRWDRAGTEAFF | TRBJ1-1 | TRBV5-1 | TRBD1 | many
TGTGCCAGCAGCTCCCAGCCCCTAGCCAAAAACATTCAGTACTTC | CASSSQPLAKNIQYF | TRBJ2-4 | TRBV7-2 | NA | many
TGTGCCAGCAGCTCTCAGGGGGCGAATTCACCCCTCCACTTT | CASSSQGANSPLHF | TRBJ1-6 | TRBV7-3 | TRBD1 | NA
TGCAGCGTAGTCAGGGTAGCGGGAAACACCATATATTTT | CSVVRVAGNTIYF | TRBJ1-3 | TRBV29-1 | NA | NA
TGTGCCAGCATTGGCCCCAGGCATGAAAAACTGTTTTTT | CASIGPRHEKLFF | TRBJ1-4 | TRBV6-6 | NA | NA
TGTGCCAGCAGCTGGGCCGACAATGAGCAGTTCTTC | CASSWADNEQFF | TRBJ2-1 | TRBV7-9 | NA | many
TGTGCCAGCAGCTTAGGGACCGCACCCGATACGCAGTATTTT | CASSLGTAPDTQYF | TRBJ2-3 | TRBV7-2 | NA | many
TGTGCCAGTAGTCCGGGGTTCTACGAGCAGTACTTC | CASSPGFYEQYF | TRBJ2-7 | TRBV19 | NA | many
TGCGCCAGCAGCCTCGCCTCCGGGGGCCCCGGGGAGCTGTTTTTT | CASSLASGGPGELFF | TRBJ2-2 | TRBV5-1 | NA | many
TGTGCCAGCAGTTTTCGGTGGGGGGCTCAAGAGACCCAGTACTTC | CASSFRWGAQETQYF | TRBJ2-5 | TRBV27 | NA | few
TGCGCCAGCAGCTTCCAGCCACTAATGAACACTGAAGCTTTCTTT | CASSFQPLMNTEAFF | TRBJ1-1 | TRBV5-1 | NA | many
TGCAGTGCTAGAGATGGCGCCTCCCACGAGCAGTACTTC | CSARDGASHEQYF | TRBJ2-7 | TRBV20-1 | NA | many
TGCGCCAGCAGCTTTTTGGAGAGCCAAAACTACGAGCAGTACTTC | CASSFLESQNYEQYF | TRBJ2-7 | TRBV5-1 | NA | many
TGCGCCAGCAGCTTGGGGCTGCTAGCGGGGGGCTCGACAGATACGCAGTATTTT | CASSLGLLAGGSTDTQYF | TRBJ2-3 | TRBV5-1 | TRBD2 | many
TGTGCCAGCAGCCAAGACGGTGGTGGCAGAAACTACGAGCAGTACTTC | CASSQDGGGRNYEQYF | TRBJ2-7 | TRBV3-1 | NA | few
TGCGCCAGCAGCCCGGGGGGACTTGGACAAAGCAATCAGCCCCAGCATTTT | CASSPGGLGQSNQPQHF | TRBJ1-5 | TRBV10-2 | NA | NA